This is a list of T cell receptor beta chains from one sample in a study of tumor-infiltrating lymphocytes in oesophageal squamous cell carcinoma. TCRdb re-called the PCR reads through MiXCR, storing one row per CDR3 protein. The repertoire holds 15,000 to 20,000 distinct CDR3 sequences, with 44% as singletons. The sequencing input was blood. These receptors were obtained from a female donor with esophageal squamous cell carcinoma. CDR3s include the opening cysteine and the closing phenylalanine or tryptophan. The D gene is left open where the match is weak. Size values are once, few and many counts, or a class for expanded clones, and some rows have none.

CDR3: CASSLGPRAYEQYF
DNA: TGTGCCAGCAGCTTAGGGCCGCGGGCCTACGAGCAGTACTTC
J: TRBJ2-7
V: TRBV7-2
size: many
D: -

CDR3: CASSAGDQETQYF
DNA: TGTGCCAGCAGCGCGGGGGACCAAGAGACCCAGTACTTC
J: TRBJ2-5
V: TRBV7-6
size: -
D: TRBD2

CDR3: CASSLFAQQNYGYTF
DNA: TGTGCCAGCAGCTTATTTGCACAACAGAACTATGGCTACACCTTC
J: TRBJ1-2
V: TRBV7-2
size: -
D: -

CDR3: CATVERETQYF
DNA: TGTGCCACCGTAGAAAGGGAGACCCAGTACTTC
J: TRBJ2-5
V: TRBV6-6
size: -
D: -

CDR3: CASRLEWGSYNEQYF
DNA: TGTGCCAGCAGATTAGAATGGGGGAGTTACAATGAGCAGTACTTC
J: TRBJ2-5
V: TRBV12-3/TRBV12-4
size: -
D: -

CDR3: CASSEFEADRGYGYTF
DNA: TGTGCCAGCAGTGAATTTGAAGCCGACAGGGGCTATGGCTACACCTTC
J: TRBJ1-2
V: TRBV6-1
size: many
D: TRBD1

CDR3: CASSWTDNNSPLHF
DNA: TGTGCCAGCAGCTGGACGGACAATAATTCACCCCTCCACTTT
J: TRBJ1-6
V: TRBV11-2
size: -
D: -

CDR3: CASTGTGGESYGYTF
DNA: TGTGCCAGCACCGGGACAGGGGGCGAGTCCTATGGCTACACCTTC
J: TRBJ1-2
V: TRBV28
size: -
D: TRBD1

CDR3: CASSPSFVAYEQYF
DNA: TGTGCCAGCAGTCCCTCCTTCGTGGCCTACGAGCAGTACTTC
J: TRBJ2-7
V: TRBV12-3/TRBV12-4
size: -
D: -

CDR3: CASTPSRGYTGELFF
DNA: TGTGCCAGTACCCCATCGCGGGGGTACACCGGGGAGCTGTTTTTT
J: TRBJ2-2
V: TRBV19
size: few
D: TRBD2

CDR3: CASSYLAGAETQYF
DNA: TGTGCCAGCAGTTACCTAGCGGGAGCGGAGACCCAGTACTTC
J: TRBJ2-5
V: TRBV6-6
size: once
D: TRBD2

CDR3: CASKGYREFGYEQYF
DNA: TGTGCCAGCAAGGGTTATCGAGAGTTTGGTTACGAGCAGTACTTC
J: TRBJ2-7
V: TRBV28
size: many
D: -

CDR3: CASSRVGGDDTIYF
DNA: TGTGCCAGCAGCCGGGTGGGAGGGGATGACACCATATATTTT
J: TRBJ1-3
V: TRBV3-1
size: -
D: -

CDR3: CASSYTSGSSYEQYF
DNA: TGTGCCAGCAGCTATACTAGCGGGAGCTCCTACGAGCAGTACTTC
J: TRBJ2-7
V: TRBV7-2
size: -
D: TRBD2

CDR3: CASSGQAGGADTQYF
DNA: TGTGCCAGCAGCGGACAAGCGGGAGGAGCAGATACGCAGTATTTT
J: TRBJ2-3
V: TRBV7-2
size: many
D: TRBD2

CDR3: CASSLKGHLGNNEQFF
DNA: TGTGCCAGCAGCTTAAAAGGGCACCTAGGGAACAATGAGCAGTTCTTC
J: TRBJ2-1
V: TRBV7-3
size: -
D: -

CDR3: CASSLGLGGTYEQYF
DNA: TGTGCCAGCAGCTTAGGTCTAGGGGGGACCTACGAGCAGTACTTC
J: TRBJ2-7
V: TRBV11-1
size: -
D: -

CDR3: CASSMGLRVDEQFF
DNA: TGTGCCAGCAGCATGGGACTCCGCGTAGATGAGCAGTTCTTC
J: TRBJ2-1
V: TRBV7-2
size: many
D: -

CDR3: CASSPLIAGANEQFF
DNA: TGTGCCAGCAGCCCGCTAATAGCGGGGGCCAATGAGCAGTTCTTC
J: TRBJ2-1
V: TRBV11-2
size: few
D: TRBD2

CDR3: CASSLLTSRHDTQYF
DNA: TGTGCCAGCAGCTTACTGACTAGCCGGCACGATACGCAGTATTTT
J: TRBJ2-3
V: TRBV7-8
size: few
D: TRBD2

CDR3: CASSASGETQYF
DNA: TGCGCCAGCAGCGCTAGCGGGGAGACCCAGTACTTC
J: TRBJ2-5
V: TRBV10-1
size: many
D: TRBD2

CDR3: CASSYSRRGDEQFF
DNA: TGTGCCAGCAGTTACTCGAGGAGGGGGGATGAGCAGTTCTTC
J: TRBJ2-1
V: TRBV6-6
size: few
D: -

CDR3: CASSLGRRGVNTEAFF
DNA: TGTGCCAGCAGCTTGGGGCGCAGGGGTGTGAACACTGAAGCTTTCTTT
J: TRBJ1-1
V: TRBV5-4
size: many
D: -

CDR3: CAISESASTDTQYF
DNA: TGTGCCATCAGTGAGTCGGCAAGCACAGATACGCAGTATTTT
J: TRBJ2-3
V: TRBV10-3
size: few
D: -

CDR3: CASSTLAGTQYF
DNA: TGTGCCAGTAGTACCCTAGCAGGGACGCAGTATTTT
J: TRBJ2-3
V: TRBV19
size: many
D: -

CDR3: CASSSVGNVNTQYF
DNA: TGTGCCAGCAGCTCGGTCGGGAACGTGAATACGCAGTATTTT
J: TRBJ2-3
V: TRBV7-8
size: -
D: -

CDR3: CARPGGGQETQNF
DNA: TGTGCCAGGCCCGGGGGGGGTCAAGAGACCCAGAACTTC
J: TRBJ2-1
V: TRBV6-1
size: -
D: TRBD2

CDR3: CASSPLGLAGASGELYF
DNA: TGTGCCAGCAGCCCACTTGGACTAGCGGGAGCAAGCGGGGAGCTGTATTTT
J: TRBJ2-3
V: TRBV7-3
size: -
D: TRBD2

CDR3: CASRDLGSDTQYF
DNA: TGTGCCAGCAGGGACCTAGGCTCAGATACGCAGTATTTT
J: TRBJ2-3
V: TRBV2
size: -
D: -

CDR3: CASSFVGNWNTEAFF
DNA: TGTGCCAGCAGCTTTGTGGGGAATTGGAACACTGAAGCTTTCTTT
J: TRBJ1-1
V: TRBV11-2
size: many
D: -

CDR3: CASSISGDLGEQYF
DNA: TGTGCCAGCAGCATAAGCGGGGACCTCGGTGAGCAGTACTTC
J: TRBJ2-5
V: TRBV6-1
size: -
D: TRBD2

CDR3: CAWSVGLGGTIYF
DNA: TGTGCCTGGAGTGTAGGACTCGGAGGCACCATATATTTT
J: TRBJ1-3
V: TRBV30
size: -
D: -

CDR3: CASRALGTDTQYF
DNA: TGTGCCAGCAGGGCACTAGGCACAGATACGCAGTATTTT
J: TRBJ2-3
V: TRBV7-4
size: -
D: -

CDR3: CASSLSGGDEQYF
DNA: TGTGCCAGCAGCTTATCCGGGGGTGACGAGCAGTACTTC
J: TRBJ2-7
V: TRBV7-3
size: -
D: -

CDR3: CASSETGGSYNEQFF
DNA: TGTGCCAGCAGCGAAACAGGGGGCTCCTACAATGAGCAGTTCTTC
J: TRBJ2-1
V: TRBV7-3
size: -
D: TRBD1

CDR3: CASSLGSGLAVQETQYF
DNA: TGTGCCAGCAGCTTAGGATCCGGACTAGCGGTCCAAGAGACCCAGTACTTC
J: TRBJ2-5
V: TRBV7-9
size: -
D: TRBD2

CDR3: CASSNRGQQETQYF
DNA: TGTGCCAGCAGCAACCGTGGACAGCAAGAGACCCAGTACTTC
J: TRBJ2-5
V: TRBV7-3
size: -
D: -

CDR3: CASSIGLHNNEQFF
DNA: TGTGCCAGCAGCATTGGACTACATAACAATGAGCAGTTCTTC
J: TRBJ2-1
V: TRBV7-2
size: -
D: -

CDR3: CASRPGTSGSWQFF
DNA: TGTGCCAGCAGACCCGGGACTAGCGGTTCTTGGCAGTTCTTC
J: TRBJ2-1
V: TRBV12-3/TRBV12-4
size: medium-sized
D: TRBD2

CDR3: CASSLPWTSGGAGNIQYF
DNA: TGTGCCAGCAGCTTACCTTGGACTAGCGGGGGGGCGGGAAACATTCAGTACTTC
J: TRBJ2-4
V: TRBV6-1
size: once
D: TRBD2

CDR3: CASSLRQGARGNEQFF
DNA: TGTGCCAGCAGCTTGAGACAGGGGGCGCGGGGCAATGAGCAGTTCTTC
J: TRBJ2-1
V: TRBV5-8
size: many
D: TRBD1

CDR3: CASSSKGGHEQYF
DNA: TGTGCCAGCAGCTCCAAGGGCGGGCATGAGCAGTACTTC
J: TRBJ2-5
V: TRBV7-2
size: medium-sized
D: -

CDR3: CASSTHYGYTF
DNA: TGTGCCAGCAGCACCCATTATGGCTACACCTTC
J: TRBJ1-2
V: TRBV7-3
size: -
D: -

CDR3: CASSPRLAGVETQYF
DNA: TGTGCTAGCAGCCCCCGACTAGCGGGTGTGGAGACCCAGTACTTC
J: TRBJ2-5
V: TRBV7-7
size: many
D: TRBD2

CDR3: CASSLGRYGGDDTQYF
DNA: TGTGCCAGCAGCCTAGGGAGGTACGGGGGCGACGATACGCAGTATTTT
J: TRBJ2-3
V: TRBV7-6
size: few
D: -

CDR3: CASRGADTGELFF
DNA: TGCGCCAGTCGGGGGGCGGACACCGGGGAGCTGTTTTTT
J: TRBJ2-2
V: TRBV5-1
size: -
D: -

CDR3: CASTPHRDKGGEQYF
DNA: TGTGCCAGCACCCCCCACCGGGACAAGGGTGGCGAGCAGTACTTC
J: TRBJ2-7
V: TRBV6-2/TRBV6-3
size: once
D: -

CDR3: CASSLYERESYEQYF
DNA: TGTGCCAGCAGTTTATATGAACGGGAATCATACGAGCAGTACTTC
J: TRBJ2-7
V: TRBV28
size: -
D: -

CDR3: CASSEATDTQYF
DNA: TGTGCCAGCAGTGAAGCCACAGATACGCAGTATTTT
J: TRBJ2-3
V: TRBV6-1
size: many
D: -

CDR3: CASSPETTYEQYF
DNA: TGTGCCAGCAGCCCTGAGACCACCTACGAGCAGTACTTC
J: TRBJ2-7
V: TRBV7-2
size: -
D: -

CDR3: CASSLDGGVQETQYF
DNA: TGTGCCAGCAGCCTAGACGGAGGGGTCCAAGAGACCCAGTACTTC
J: TRBJ2-5
V: TRBV7-3
size: -
D: -

CDR3: CASCRATGVRTEAFF
DNA: TGTGCCAGCTGCAGGGCGACAGGGGTTCGGACTGAAGCTTTCTTT
J: TRBJ1-1
V: TRBV6-1
size: medium-sized
D: TRBD1

CDR3: CASSDRGSGSPLHF
DNA: TGTGCCAGCAGTGACAGGGGATCAGGATCACCCCTCCACTTC
J: TRBJ2-5
V: TRBV2
size: -
D: -

CDR3: CASSLYRQGGNEQFF
DNA: TGTGCCAGCAGCTTATACCGACAGGGAGGAAATGAGCAGTTCTTC
J: TRBJ2-1
V: TRBV7-2
size: few
D: -

CDR3: CASSEVASGSNEQFF
DNA: TGTGCCAGCAGTGAAGTGGCTAGCGGGAGCAATGAGCAGTTCTTC
J: TRBJ2-1
V: TRBV2
size: many
D: TRBD2

CDR3: CASSTHRGRVTNEQFF
DNA: TGTGCCAGCAGCACACACAGGGGGCGCGTCACGAATGAGCAGTTCTTC
J: TRBJ2-1
V: TRBV7-2
size: medium-sized
D: TRBD1

CDR3: CASSYSGRTNRREQYF
DNA: TGTGCCAGCAGTTACAGCGGCAGGACCAACCGAAGAGAGCAGTACTTC
J: TRBJ2-7
V: TRBV6-5
size: -
D: -